The rows below give T cell receptor beta chains drawn from one sample of a study of blood T cell repertoires in COVID-19. Generated by immunoSEQ multiplex PCR, the TCRdb table keeps only in-frame clones and is missing some. The sample lists 62,000 or so clones; 75% to 90% were seen once. Sample: peripheral blood. The receptors shown here come from a man aged 50 or older with acute or convalescent COVID-19. Each CDR3 is given with its conserved first and last residue. The D gene is left open where the match is weak. Clone size appears in some rows only: once, few, many, or a class for an expanded clone.

CDR3aa	CDR3nt	abundance	v_gene	d_gene	j_gene
CASSSRTSGNYEQYF	TGTGCCAGCTCATCGAGGACTAGCGGGAACTACGAGCAGTACTTC	.	TRBV18	TRBD2	TRBJ2-7
CASSHTRGKTQYF	TGTGCCAGCAGCCACACCAGGGGGAAGACCCAGTACTTC	.	TRBV3-1/TRBV3-2	TRBD1	TRBJ2-5
CASSWTGSAAEAFF	TGTGCCAGCAGTTGGACCGGGAGCGCGGCTGAAGCTTTCTTT	.	TRBV7-2	.	TRBJ1-1
CASRTGTSGMGAETQYF	TGTGCCAGCAGGACCGGGACTAGCGGGATGGGAGCGGAGACCCAGTACTTC	.	TRBV5-4	TRBD2	TRBJ2-5
CPPHGYTF	TGTCCTCCCCATGGCTACACCTTC	.	TRBV21-1	.	TRBJ1-2
CASSLTFTGDSYNEQFF	TGTGCCAGCAGCTTGACGTTCACAGGGGACTCCTACAATGAGCAGTTCTTC	.	TRBV7-2	TRBD1	TRBJ2-1
CASSLEATSGKVRDTQYF	TGTGCCAGCAGCTTAGAAGCTACTAGCGGGAAGGTTAGAGATACGCAGTATTTT	once	TRBV11-3	TRBD2	TRBJ2-3
CASSLGQANTEAFF	TGTGCCAGCAGCCTCGGACAGGCGAACACTGAAGCTTTCTTT	.	TRBV11-3	TRBD1	TRBJ1-1
CASSLGSGGAPQFF	TGTGCCAGCAGCTTAGGGTCGGGGGGGGCGCCTCAGTTCTTC	.	TRBV7-2	TRBD2	TRBJ2-1
CASSLSGEDNYGYTF	TGTGCCAGCAGCTTAAGTGGGGAGGATAACTATGGCTACACCTTC	few	TRBV7-9	.	TRBJ1-2
CASSPRQGKYGYTF	TGTGCCAGCAGCCCGCGACAGGGGAAGTATGGCTACACCTTC	.	TRBV7-9	TRBD1	TRBJ1-2
CASSVGLAVVVKNTGELFF	TGTGCCAGCAGCGTAGGTCTAGCGGTAGTAGTCAAGAACACCGGGGAGCTGTTTTTT	.	TRBV9	TRBD2	TRBJ2-2
CASSVGGGSTDTQYF	TGTGCCAGCAGCGTAGGCGGGGGTAGCACAGATACGCAGTATTTT	.	TRBV9	TRBD2	TRBJ2-3
CASSQEGVAGRPSTDTQYF	TGCGCCAGCAGCCAAGAGGGGGTAGCGGGAAGACCTAGCACAGATACGCAGTATTTT	.	TRBV4-1	TRBD2	TRBJ2-3
CASSLGQSQAFF	TGTGCCAGCAGCTTAGGACAGAGCCAAGCTTTCTTT	.	TRBV7-2	.	TRBJ1-1
CASSEEVVGLTYEQYF	TGTGCCAGCAGTGAAGAGGTCGTGGGCCTGACCTACGAGCAGTACTTC	.	TRBV6-1	.	TRBJ2-7
CASSKGQPNTEAFF	TGTGCCAGCAGTAAGGGACAGCCGAACACTGAAGCTTTCTTT	.	TRBV28	TRBD1	TRBJ1-1
CASSFPTGYNSPLHF	TGTGCCAGCAGTTTCCCGACAGGTTATAATTCACCCCTCCACTTT	.	TRBV28	.	TRBJ1-6
CASTFEKRGGYTF	TGTGCCAGCACATTCGAGAAGAGGGGGGGCTACACCTTC	.	TRBV7-2	.	TRBJ1-2
CASTTPGGGPLHF	TGTGCCAGCACCACACCCGGGGGAGGACCCCTCCACTTT	.	TRBV6-6	.	TRBJ1-6
CASSSGQYVPANVLTF	TGTGCCAGCAGTTCAGGACAGTATGTACCGGCCAACGTCCTGACTTTC	.	TRBV28	.	TRBJ2-6
CASELGGGRASYNEQFF	TGTGCCAGCGAGTTGGGTGGCGGGAGGGCCTCCTACAATGAGCAGTTCTTC	.	TRBV5-4	TRBD2	TRBJ2-1
CASSTTTGKAFF	TGTGCCAGTAGTACGACGACAGGGAAAGCTTTCTTT	.	TRBV19	TRBD1	TRBJ1-1
CAIRAANEKLFF	TGTGCCATCAGGGCGGCTAATGAAAAACTGTTTTTT	.	TRBV28	.	TRBJ1-4
CASSPGQGLSGANVLTF	TGTGCCAGCTCACCGGGACAGGGACTCTCTGGGGCCAACGTCCTGACTTTC	.	TRBV18	TRBD1	TRBJ2-6
CASSLAFRDRVNSPLHF	TGTGCCAGCAGCTTAGCATTCCGGGACAGGGTTAATTCACCCCTCCACTTT	.	TRBV7-2	TRBD1	TRBJ1-6
CASSFEGVYEQYF	TGTGCCAGCAGTTTTGAGGGAGTCTACGAGCAGTACTTC	.	TRBV28	.	TRBJ2-7
CASSLHSGASSYNEQFF	TGTGCCAGCAGCTTACATAGCGGGGCGAGCTCCTACAATGAGCAGTTCTTC	.	TRBV7-2	TRBD2	TRBJ2-1
CASSTDRGPYEQYF	TGTGCCAGCAGCACAGACAGGGGGCCCTACGAGCAGTACTTC	once	TRBV7-2	TRBD1	TRBJ2-7
CASSSLNYGYTF	TGTGCCAGCAGCTCGTTAAACTATGGCTACACCTTC	once	TRBV3-1/TRBV3-2	.	TRBJ1-2
CSVAAGTGIYNEQFF	TGCAGCGTTGCCGCCGGGACAGGGATCTACAATGAGCAGTTCTTC	once	TRBV29-1	TRBD1	TRBJ2-1
CSVPSLGSHLEAFF	TGCAGCGTCCCTAGTCTCGGATCGCACCTCGAGGCTTTCTTT	.	TRBV29-1	.	TRBJ1-1
CASRRLAGSYEQYF	TGTGCCAGCAGACGACTAGCGGGTTCCTACGAGCAGTACTTC	.	TRBV2	TRBD2	TRBJ2-7
CASSQDDRDGKLFF	TGTGCCAGCAGCCAAGACGACAGGGACGGAAAACTGTTTTTT	.	TRBV16	TRBD1	TRBJ1-4
CASSLGDSLYEQYF	TGCGCCAGCAGCTTGGGCGACAGCCTCTACGAGCAGTACTTC	.	TRBV5-1	.	TRBJ2-7
CASSLRTGGISGANVLTF	TGTGCCAGCAGTCTCCGGACAGGGGGTATTTCTGGGGCCAACGTCCTGACTTTC	.	TRBV27	TRBD1	TRBJ2-6
CASSGTRDSSDF	TGTGCCAGCAGTGGGACCCGGGACAGTTCTGACTTC	.	TRBV2	TRBD1	TRBJ2-7
CASSTPQTNEKLFF	TGTGCCAGCAGTACCCCTCAGACTAATGAAAAACTGTTTTTT	.	TRBV6-6	.	TRBJ1-4